This T cell receptor beta chain was found in a study of T cells after yellow fever vaccination (dated by TCRdb to about 2019). Background on the whole study: The SMART-Seq v4 Ultra Low Input RNA kit was used to prepare libraries from fractions with low cell numbers. Two healthy male donors, one aged 18 to 30 and one aged 30 to 40 years, made up the cohort. Blood samples were taken at several timepoints before and after primary and secondary immunization, and bulk PBMC replicates and cell subsets were isolated. To follow T-cell clones before and after primary and booster YFV17D yellow fever vaccination, bulk TCR alpha and beta repertoires were sequenced over time. Paper-wide results and their limitations: FACS-sorted repertoires could contain abundant contaminating clonotypes from the bulk population, so computational filtering was required. The study included only two donors, which limits how far the findings can be generalized. After the booster, most clones that had expanded after primary vaccination were detected again (approximately 96% of CD4 and 70% to 90% of CD8), suggesting broad maintenance of memory. A small fraction of clonotypes appeared in both the CD4 and CD8 compartments, likely as a result of convergent recombination. Compared with the primary T-cell response, the secondary T-cell response was faster but weaker, reaching its peak on day 5 rather than on day 15.

Read against the paper, the sample's treatment or condition label means: live attenuated yellow fever vaccine strain. A standard Ficoll-Paque protocol was used to isolate PBMCs from peripheral blood. CD4 and CD8 T-cell fractions were isolated with Dynabeads CD4 and CD8 positive selection kits. RNA was extracted with TriZol from bulk PBMCs, CD4 and CD8 fractions, and dextramer-positive and dextramer-negative fractions. Reading the germline V gene (reference sequence) gives CDR1 DFQATT and CDR2 SNEGSKA. The CDR3 spans 15 residues, from the cysteine through the phenylalanine. Only CDR3 DNA remains: 45 bases, in frame from the first base. V is pared back by 5 bases and J by 7 bases, with 21 bases lying between the germline termini. TCRdb records Illumina NovaSeq 6000 as the sequencer. TCR cDNA was synthesized by 5'RACE template switching, which introduced a universal primer site and unique molecular identifiers. Priming for cDNA synthesis came from both the TCR alpha and TCR beta constant segments. Libraries were amplified in two PCR steps, with sample barcodes and sequencing adapters added in the second step. Sequencing of libraries was performed on Illumina HiSeq 2500 (2x100 bp) or NovaSeq (2x150 bp). As for the original processing: MIGEC was used to demultiplex reads and collapse the reads into UMI consensus sequences, and MiXCR was used for V(D)J alignment. Using edgeR on replicate PBMC samples, clonotypes were called vaccine-responding if FDR was below 0.01 and the log2 fold change was above 5 up to day 15. Bulk clonotypes were assigned CD4 or CD8 identity according to which sequenced CD4 or CD8 repertoire held them at higher abundance. TCRdb reanalyzed the raw reads on its own, using fastp at Q25 for trimming and MiXCR for clone calling, and kept in-frame beta chains. Entries are consolidated by CDR3 protein sequence, retaining the most common genes and DNA. TCRdb assigned the V and J calls; the authors' analysis was not used. The table for this sample lists 100,000 to 150,000 distinct CDR3 sequences; about 15% of them were counted only once. The top ten constitute around 46% of the sample.

Details on this clonotype: This receptor's antigen is unknown. Base qualities are not provided; no much larger clone lies one nucleotide away.

The sequence was collected from a man aged 18 to 30 who received the YFV17D yellow fever vaccine. The source material was CD8+ T cells sorted from PBMCs, sampled 5 days after the yellow fever booster vaccination. The sequence is built from TRBV20-1 and TRBJ2-1, with TRBD1 tentatively as D gene (6 bases match). The CDR3 loop reads CSALTGTAIMNEQFF. Read as DNA, the sequence is TGCAGTGCTTTAACAGGGACCGCCATAATGAATGAGCAGTTCTTC.